The 25 T cell receptor beta chains presented below share a single source sample, sequenced in a study of shared T cell receptors in the human thymus. Assay: immunoSEQ multiplex PCR; the TCRdb copy retains only in-frame clones and omits some. The sample contains roughly 700,000 clones, 85% to 90% of which appear only once. This same sample was also taken into another study, of human thymus T cells.

Sequencing was done on a sample of thymocytes. These receptors all stem from a boy younger than two with a congenital heart defect.

This sequence joins TRBV10-3 and TRBJ2-2; 8 bases fit TRBD1. CDR1 is ENHRY, CDR2 SYGVKD, per germline. The CDR3 is 16 amino acids. J lost 4 bases, V lost 6 bases, and 10 bases had no gene match. The CDR3 protein is CAIRPGTGPATGELFF. CDR3 DNA: TGTGCCATCAGACCCGGGACAGGCCCGGCCACCGGGGAGCTGTTTTTT.

Concerning this clone itself: Other DNA variants within this sample encode the same CDR3. The chain links TRBV5-1 to TRBJ2-7, with 12 bases identical to TRBD2. Trimming cost V 4 bases and J 1 base; bases outside gene matches: 3. The CDR3 is 15 amino acids. Germline loops: CDR1 SGHRS, CDR2 YFSETQ. CDR3 loop: CASSLTSGSSYEQYF. The CDR3, as DNA: TGCGCCAGCAGCCTGACTAGCGGGAGTTCCTACGAGCAGTACTTC. Looking up the rest from reference TRBV5-1 and TRBJ2-7 gives the full variable domain: KAGVTQTPRYLIKTRGQQVTLSCSPISGHRSVSWYQQTPGQGLQFLFEYFSETQRNKGNFPGRFSGRQFSNSRSEMNVSTLELGDSALYLCASSLTSGSSYEQYFGPGTRLTVT.

The chain uses TRBV28 and TRBJ2-3, with D uncertain. Trimming shortened V by 5 bases and J by 0 bases, and 6 bases separated the two germline ends. The CDR3 is 13 amino acids. CDR1 and CDR2 from the germline V gene are MDHEN and SYDVKM. CDR3 DNA sequence: TGTGCCAGCAGTCCCAATAGCACAGATACGCAGTATTTT. It encodes CASSPNSTDTQYF.

This clone is a singleton in its sample. This rearrangement joins TRBV9 to TRBJ2-3, with 10 nucleotides matching TRBD2. The CDR3 totals 15 residues. Germline assignment: CDR1 SGDLS and CDR2 YYNGEE. V shed 5 bases and J 2 bases; nucleotides not matched to a gene: 5. CDR3 residues: CASSPGLAVTDTQYF. The CDR3, as DNA: TGTGCCAGCAGTCCAGGACTAGCGGTCACAGATACGCAGTATTTT.

The V call is TRBV7-7, the J call TRBJ2-1, with D tentatively TRBD2 (5 bases). V lost 5 bases and J 5 bases, leaving 16 bases between the germline ends. The CDR3 extends over 15 amino acids. The V gene's germline CDR1 is SSHAT and CDR2 FNYEAQ (reference sequence). CDR3 coding DNA: TGTGCCAGCAGCCTCGGAGCGGTCTGGAACAATGAGCAGTTCTTC. Protein sequence: CASSLGAVWNNEQFF.

The V gene is TRBV27, the J gene TRBJ2-3; 13 bases fit TRBD2. The CDR3 consists of 18 residues. Germline V gene sequence: CDR1 MNHEY, CDR2 SMNVEV (reference sequence). V lost 5 bases to trimming and J lost 6 bases; unmatched junction nucleotides: 14. The CDR3 DNA reads TGTGCCAGCAGTCCTATCCATAGGACTAGCGGGAGAGGGGATACGCAGTATTTT. Its protein product is CASSPIHRTSGRGDTQYF.

The rearrangement uses TRBV5-4 and TRBJ1-1; 10 bases are shared with TRBD1. CDR3 size: 14 residues. Trimming took 4 bases from V and 6 from J; bases not matched to a gene: 6. Looked up from germline, CDR1 is SGHNT and CDR2 is YYREEE (reference sequence). The DNA of the CDR3 is TGTGCCAGCAGCACGGGACAGGGGAAGGCTGAAGCTTTCTTT. Its translation: CASSTGQGKAEAFF.

The rearrangement uses TRBV4-2 and TRBJ1-1, with TRBD1 matching over 11 bases. This CDR3 contains 14 residues. V lost 3 bases and J lost 7; bases outside the gene matches: 4. CDR1 is LGHNA, CDR2 YNFKEQ, per germline. The CDR3 DNA follows: TGTGCCAGCAGCCAGAGGGGACAGGGGGTTGAAGCTTTCTTT. Its protein product is CASSQRGQGVEAFF.

The sample holds a few counts of this clone. The chain employs TRBV11-1 and TRBJ2-1, with 8 nucleotides matching TRBD2. Germline CDR1 reads SGHAT; CDR2 reads FQDESV (reference sequence). The CDR3 has 16 amino acids. V trimming: 1 base; J trimming: 4 bases; junction bases outside the gene matches: 6. The CDR3 loop is CASSLGPGTRYNEQFF. CDR3 nucleotide sequence: TGTGCCAGCAGCTTAGGGCCTGGGACTAGATACAATGAGCAGTTCTTC.

This chain uses TRBV6-1 with TRBJ2-7, with a tentative D call TRBD1 (7 bases). Germline loops: CDR1 MNHNS, CDR2 SASEGT. This CDR3 contains 14 residues. With 1 base removed from V and 5 bases from J, the gap between germline ends came to 12 bases. The chain's CDR3 is CASSEVRGADEQYF. The CDR3 DNA is TGTGCCAGCAGTGAAGTCAGGGGGGCGGACGAGCAGTACTTC.

The chain joins TRBV13 to TRBJ2-7; no firm D call. The germline V gene encodes CDR1 PRHDT and CDR2 FYEKMQ (reference sequence). Trimming removed 4 bases at V and 2 bases at J, with 15 bases between. This CDR3 has 15 amino acids. This CDR3 is CASSSPGSPPYEQYF. CDR3 nucleotides: TGTGCCAGCAGCTCCCCCGGGTCCCCCCCCTACGAGCAGTACTTC.

This clone was observed a handful of times. J is TRBJ1-1 and V is TRBV10-1, with a weak D call TRBD1 (6 bases). The CDR3 runs to 15 residues. Germline CDR1 reads WNHNN; CDR2 reads SYGVQD (reference sequence). Trimming took 0 bases from V and 3 from J, leaving 11 bases between them. The CDR3: CASSESYRADTEAFF. In DNA, the CDR3 is TGCGCCAGCAGTGAGTCGTACAGGGCGGACACTGAAGCTTTCTTT.

This chain links TRBV19 with TRBJ2-7; 10 bases fit TRBD1. Germline CDR1 LNHDA, CDR2 SQIVND (reference sequence). The V gene end was trimmed by 6 bases and the J gene end by 6 bases; junction bases not matched to a gene: 8. This CDR3 contains 14 residues. The CDR3 spells CASSPRDRGCEQYF. In DNA form, the CDR3 reads TGTGCCAGTAGCCCCCGGGACAGGGGTTGCGAGCAGTACTTC.

This clone was counted once. The V gene is TRBV13, the J gene TRBJ2-1; perhaps TRBD2 as D (6 bases). The CDR3 runs 14 residues. Trimming stripped 5 bases from V and 4 bases from J, with 12 bases between. Germline V gene sequence: CDR1 PRHDT, CDR2 FYEKMQ (reference sequence). CDR3 in amino acids: CASSPPTSYNEQFF. The CDR3 DNA reads as TGTGCCAGCAGCCCTCCGACTAGTTACAATGAGCAGTTCTTC.

The V call is TRBV6-1, the J call TRBJ2-2, with 9 bases that match TRBD1. CDR1 and CDR2 (germline): MNHNS, SASEGT. The CDR3 length is 14 residues. Trimming cost V 8 bases and J 7 bases; bases outside gene matches: 8. The CDR3 DNA sequence: TGTGCCAGCCGTAGGACAGGGGTTAACGGGGAGCTGTTTTTT. It encodes CASRRTGVNGELFF.

The V call is TRBV4-3, the J call TRBJ2-7; 10 nucleotides align to TRBD2. The CDR3 consists of 16 residues. V shed 4 bases, J shed 0 bases, and the junction held 6 bases outside the gene matches. Germline lookup yields CDR1 LGHNA and CDR2 YSLEER. The CDR3: CASSRASGSHSYEQYF. Here the CDR3 DNA reads TGCGCCAGCAGCCGCGCTAGCGGGAGCCACTCCTACGAGCAGTACTTC.

This chain uses TRBV12-5 with TRBJ2-1; tentative D call: TRBD2 (5 bases). This CDR3 has 16 amino acids. Germline loops: CDR1 LGHNT, CDR2 FRNRAP. The germline V and J ends were trimmed by 1 base and 3 bases, with 13 bases remaining between them. CDR3 nucleotide sequence: TGTGCTAGTGGTTTGGCTCGGAGAGCGGACTACAATGAGCAGTTCTTC. Protein product: CASGLARRADYNEQFF.

This clone was found once. Here the CDR3 DNA reads TGTGCCAGCAGTACTAGACGGACAGGGGGCCGTCTTTCTAATGAAGCTTTCTTT. Its translation is CASSTRRTGGRLSNEAFF. This sequence joins TRBV28 and TRBJ1-1; 11 bases map to TRBD1. CDR1 MDHEN and CDR2 SYDVKM come from the germline V gene. The length of the CDR3 is 18 residues. The V gene end was trimmed by 5 bases and the J gene end by 7 bases; junction bases not matched to a gene: 18. The full variable domain, with the rest looked up from reference TRBV28 and TRBJ1-1, is DVKVTQSSRYLVKRTGEKVFLECVQDMDHENMFWYRQDPGLGLRLIYFSYDVKMKEKGDIPEGYSVSREKKERFSLILESASTNQTSMYLCASSTRRTGGRLSNEAFFGQGTRLTVV.

The rearrangement links TRBV29-1 to TRBJ1-1, with D uncertain. The CDR3 has 14 residues. The ends were cut back, 2 bases at V and 0 bases at J, with 10 bases in the middle. Per germline, CDR1 SQVTM and CDR2 ANQGSEA. The CDR3 protein is CSVEQAGVNTEAFF. The CDR3 nucleotides are TGCAGCGTTGAACAGGCGGGAGTGAACACTGAAGCTTTCTTT. Drawing the rest from reference TRBV29-1 and TRBJ1-1, the complete variable domain is SAVISQKPSRDICQRGTSLTIQCQVDSQVTMMFWYRQQPGQSLTLIATANQGSEATYESGFVIDKFPISRPNLTFSTLTVSNMSPEDSSIYLCSVEQAGVNTEAFFGQGTRLTVV.

Concerning this clone: Other DNA sequences in this sample translate to the same CDR3. The rearrangement uses TRBV20-1 and TRBJ2-5; 7 bases match TRBD2. Germline CDR1 reads DFQATT; CDR2 reads SNEGSKA (reference sequence). J lost 5 bases, V lost 3 bases, and 0 bases had no gene match. The CDR3 contains 11 residues. The DNA of the CDR3 is TGCAGTGCTAGGGGAGGGGAGACCCAGTACTTC. Encoded protein: CSARGGETQYF.

The chain combines TRBV19 with TRBJ2-5; 9 bases line up with TRBD2. CDR1 is LNHDA, CDR2 SQIVND, per germline (reference sequence). This CDR3 has 15 amino acids. The DNA for the CDR3 is TGTGCTGGTCGGGGCGGGAGGGCTTTCGGTGAGACCCAGTACTTC. It translates to CAGRGGRAFGETQYF. Combining the CDR3 with reference TRBV19 and TRBJ2-5 gives the whole variable domain DGGITQSPKYLFRKEGQNVTLSCEQNLNHDAMYWYRQDPGQGLRLIYYSQIVNDFQKGDIAEGYSVSREKKESFPLTVTSAQKNPTAFYLCAGRGGRAFGETQYFGPGTRLLVL.

The gene calls are TRBV11-2 and TRBJ2-1, with a possible D match to TRBD2 (5 bases). V shed 2 bases and J shed 7 bases, with 15 bases lying between them. The germline gives CDR1 SGHAT, CDR2 FQNNGV. There are 15 residues in the CDR3. The CDR3 spells CASSLTSGHLNEQFF. The CDR3 DNA reads TGTGCCAGCAGCTTAACAAGCGGCCACTTAAATGAGCAGTTCTTC.

The chain recombines TRBV7-2 with TRBJ2-1; D is perhaps TRBD2 (6 bases). V was cut by 5 bases and J by 4 bases, with 18 bases left in between. There are 16 residues in the CDR3. Germline assignment: CDR1 SGHTA and CDR2 FQGNSA. The chain's CDR3 is CASSTRSRESYNEQFF. CDR3 bases: TGTGCCAGCAGCACCCGAAGCCGGGAGAGTTACAATGAGCAGTTCTTC.

The J gene is TRBJ2-7, the V gene TRBV30, with D perhaps matching TRBD1 (7 bases). Trimming removed 1 base at V and 5 bases at J, with 15 bases between. The CDR3 contains 14 residues. Germline lookup yields CDR1 GTSNPN and CDR2 SVGIG (reference sequence). The CDR3 loop is CAWSGGDSINEQYF. The CDR3 DNA reads TGTGCCTGGAGTGGGGGGGACAGCATCAACGAGCAGTACTTC. Based on the CDR3 plus reference TRBV30 and TRBJ2-7, the full variable domain is SQTIHQWPATLVQPVGSPLSLECTVEGTSNPNLYWYRQAAGRGLQLLFYSVGIGQISSEVPQNLSASRPQDRQFILSSKKLLLSDSGFYLCAWSGGDSINEQYFGPGTRLTVT.

The chain is built from TRBV28 and TRBJ2-4; D gene ambiguous. The CDR3 extends over 16 amino acids. CDR1 and CDR2 (germline): MDHEN, SYDVKM. V gave up 5 bases and J gave up 0 bases, with 14 bases separating them. CDR3 sequence reads: CASSNVVGLAKNIQYF. CDR3 DNA: TGTGCCAGCAGTAACGTGGTGGGCCTAGCCAAAAACATTCAGTACTTC.